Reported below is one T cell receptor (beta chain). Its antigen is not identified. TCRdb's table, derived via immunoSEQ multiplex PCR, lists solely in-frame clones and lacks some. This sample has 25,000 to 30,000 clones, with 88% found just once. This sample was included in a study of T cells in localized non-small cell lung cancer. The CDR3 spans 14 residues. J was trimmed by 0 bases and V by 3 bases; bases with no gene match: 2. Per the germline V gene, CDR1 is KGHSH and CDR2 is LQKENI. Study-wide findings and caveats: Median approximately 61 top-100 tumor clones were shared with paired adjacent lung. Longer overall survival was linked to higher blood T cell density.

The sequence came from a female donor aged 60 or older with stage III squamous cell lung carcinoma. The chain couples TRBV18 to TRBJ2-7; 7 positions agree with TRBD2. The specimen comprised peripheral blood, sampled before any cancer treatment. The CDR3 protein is CASSPGGSSYEQYF. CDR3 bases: TGTGCCAGCTCACCGGGCGGGAGCTCCTACGAGCAGTACTTC.